One sample yielded the 16 T cell receptor beta chains listed below, sequenced in a study of OX40 agonist ivuxolimab in advanced cancers. Using immunoSEQ multiplex PCR, the repertoire was profiled, and TCRdb retains in-frame clones only, with some absent. The table shows some 65,000 clones, with 85% occurring only once. Sequenced material: CD4+ or CD8+ T cells sorted from blood, taken in a trial of the OX40 agonist ivuxolimab. These receptors originate from an adult with an advanced solid tumor such as melanoma, head and neck, liver or kidney cancer.

J is TRBJ1-3 and V is TRBV5-4; tentatively, D is TRBD1 (5 bases). There are 15 residues in the CDR3. Germline-derived CDR1 and CDR2 are SGHNT and YYREEE (reference sequence). V lost 1 base to trimming and J lost 5 bases, with 13 bases between them. The CDR3 region is CASSLQEGPRNTIYF. CDR3 nucleotides: TGTGCCAGCAGCTTGCAAGAGGGGCCTAGAAACACCATATATTTT.

The chain has TRBV27 and TRBJ2-7; 9 bases fit TRBD2. The ends lost 9 bases at V and 2 bases at J; junction bases unmatched: 8. The germline V gene has CDR1 MNHEY and CDR2 SMNVEV (reference sequence). There are 14 residues in the CDR3. CDR3 in amino acids: CASSTSGIPYEQYF. CDR3 coding DNA: TGTGCCAGTTCGACTAGCGGCATACCCTACGAGCAGTACTTC.

This chain connects TRBV7-3 to TRBJ1-3; tentatively, D is TRBD1 (5 bases). Germline values: CDR1 SGHTA, CDR2 FQGTGA. Deletions cut 9 bases from V and 4 bases from J, with 13 bases between. This CDR3 is 13 amino acids long. Written as DNA, the CDR3 is TGTGCCAGTGGGGATCGGGGCGGAAACACCATATATTTT. As protein: CASGDRGGNTIYF.

This chain links TRBV5-1 with TRBJ2-1; 12 positions agree with TRBD2. The CDR3 has 14 amino acids. Looked up from germline, CDR1 is SGHRS and CDR2 is YFSETQ. V lost 3 bases, J lost 8 bases, and 3 bases stayed unmatched. The CDR3 loop reads CASSSTSGSYEQFF. In DNA form, the CDR3 reads TGCGCCAGCAGCTCGACTAGCGGGAGCTATGAGCAGTTCTTC.

This chain links TRBV9 with TRBJ2-2; 9 nucleotides match TRBD1. V lost 1 base and J lost 0; bases outside the gene matches: 4. The germline V gene has CDR1 SGDLS and CDR2 YYNGEE. The CDR3 is 17 amino acids. As DNA, the CDR3 is TGTGCCAGCAGCGTATTACAGGGGGCATCGAACACCGGGGAGCTGTTTTTT. This gives the protein CASSVLQGASNTGELFF.

This clone was seen a single time. The V and J genes are TRBV10-3 and TRBJ2-3, with 8 nucleotides matching TRBD1. The CDR3 length is 15 residues. The ends lost 8 bases at V and 2 bases at J; junction bases unmatched: 9. Germline-derived CDR1 and CDR2 are ENHRY and SYGVKD. Here the CDR3 reads CAIGVGTGNTDTQYF. The CDR3, as DNA: TGTGCCATCGGGGTTGGGACAGGAAACACAGATACGCAGTATTTT.

The chain couples TRBV5-4 to TRBJ2-7; 8 bases match TRBD1. The V gene end was trimmed by 4 bases and the J gene end by 5 bases; junction bases not matched to a gene: 11. Germline V gives CDR1 SGHNT, CDR2 YYREEE (reference sequence). The CDR3 covers 15 residues. The CDR3, as DNA: TGTGCCAGCAGCCCGACCCGACCGGGACAGGACGAGCAGTACTTC. This encodes CASSPTRPGQDEQYF.

The gene calls are TRBV7-9 and TRBJ2-1; D perhaps matches TRBD2 (6 bases). The ends were cut back, 5 bases at V and 6 bases at J, with 14 bases in the middle. This CDR3 has 14 amino acids. CDR1 and CDR2 (germline): SEHNR, FQNEAQ (reference sequence). The CDR3 sequence: CASSLRLGSNEQFF. CDR3 nucleotide sequence: TGTGCCAGCAGCCTCCGACTAGGAAGCAATGAGCAGTTCTTC.

This chain uses TRBV4-3 with TRBJ1-6, with D perhaps matching TRBD1 (6 bases). CDR3 length: 17 residues. With 3 bases removed from V and 4 bases from J, the gap between germline ends came to 16 bases. CDR1 and CDR2 (germline): LGHNA, YSLEER. Written as DNA, the CDR3 is TGCGCCAGCAGCCAGACGGACAGTCGGTTTTATAATTCACCCCTCCACTTT. It translates to CASSQTDSRFYNSPLHF.

This rearrangement joins TRBV6-5 to TRBJ1-1; D is unresolved. Trimming removed 7 bases at V and 0 bases at J, with 9 bases between. This CDR3 has 13 residues. Germline V gene sequence: CDR1 MNHEY, CDR2 SVGAGI. This chain's CDR3 is CASKAQMNTEAFF. The CDR3 nucleotides are TGTGCCAGCAAAGCTCAGATGAACACTGAAGCTTTCTTT.

The V gene is TRBV7-2, the J gene TRBJ1-3; D unresolved. Per the germline V gene, CDR1 is SGHTA and CDR2 is FQGNSA. This CDR3 is 14 amino acids long. V lost 4 bases, J lost 2 bases, and 9 bases lay in between. CDR3 protein: CASSSRKAGNTIYF. In DNA form, the CDR3 reads TGTGCCAGCAGCTCGAGGAAGGCTGGAAACACCATATATTTT.

The chain combines TRBV2 with TRBJ2-7; tentative D call: TRBD1 (5 bases). Germline CDR1 SNHLY, CDR2 FYNNEI. Trimming took off 7 bases at V and 0 bases at J, with 7 bases between the two ends. The CDR3 sequence is 12 residues long. The CDR3 sequence: CASKGISYEQYF. The CDR3 DNA follows: TGTGCCAGCAAGGGGATCTCCTACGAGCAGTACTTC.

V gene TRBV4-3 combines with J gene TRBJ1-1; D uncertain. The germline gives CDR1 LGHNA, CDR2 YSLEER. The CDR3 runs to 15 residues. Trimming took off 0 bases at V and 6 bases at J, with 14 bases between the two ends. The DNA of the CDR3 is TGCGCCAGCAGCCAAGATCAGGTCAGTGGGGCTGAAGCTTTCTTT. Translating gives CASSQDQVSGAEAFF.

The J gene is TRBJ1-5, the V gene TRBV5-1; D gene uncertain. V was clipped by 0 bases and J by 4 bases, with 11 bases between them. The CDR3 loop spans 15 amino acids. Germline CDR1 reads SGHRS; CDR2 reads YFSETQ. The CDR3 DNA is TGCGCCAGCAGCTTGGGAGAAGGGATAAATCAGCCCCAGCATTTT. Translated: CASSLGEGINQPQHF.

V and J are TRBV5-1 and TRBJ2-3; TRBD2 agrees at 8 bases. CDR3 length equals 16 residues. Unmatched junction bases numbered 8, after V lost 0 bases and J lost 5 bases. The germline CDR1 and CDR2 sequences are SGHRS and YFSETQ. CDR3 nucleotides: TGCGCCAGCAGCTTGGACCTTAGCGGGACTGTAGATACGCAGTATTTT. Its protein product is CASSLDLSGTVDTQYF.

This clone occurred once. The chain links TRBV27 to TRBJ1-5; D is possibly TRBD1 (6 bases). Germline loops: CDR1 MNHEY, CDR2 SMNVEV (reference sequence). The CDR3 has 13 residues. Deletions cut 3 bases from V and 8 bases from J, with 11 bases between. The CDR3 DNA is TGTGCCAGCAGTTTTCTAGGGGGGAAGCCCCAGCATTTT. This translates into CASSFLGGKPQHF.